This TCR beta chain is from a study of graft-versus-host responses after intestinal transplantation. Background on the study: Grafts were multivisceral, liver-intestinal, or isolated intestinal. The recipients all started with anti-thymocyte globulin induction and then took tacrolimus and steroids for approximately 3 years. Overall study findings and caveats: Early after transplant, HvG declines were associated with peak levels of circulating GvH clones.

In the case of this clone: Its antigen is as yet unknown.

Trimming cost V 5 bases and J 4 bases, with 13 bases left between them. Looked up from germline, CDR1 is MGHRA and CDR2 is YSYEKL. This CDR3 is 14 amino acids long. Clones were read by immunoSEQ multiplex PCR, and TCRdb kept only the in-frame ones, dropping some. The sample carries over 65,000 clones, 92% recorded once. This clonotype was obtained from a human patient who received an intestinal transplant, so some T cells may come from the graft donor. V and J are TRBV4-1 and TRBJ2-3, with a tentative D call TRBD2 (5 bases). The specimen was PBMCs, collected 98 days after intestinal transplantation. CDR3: CASSKAGRPDTQYF. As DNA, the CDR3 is TGCGCCAGCAGCAAGGCGGGCAGGCCAGATACGCAGTATTTT.